This T cell receptor (beta chain) stems from a study of blood T cell repertoires in COVID-19. For the study at large: Donors in the United States, Italy and Spain gave samples during acute or convalescent COVID-19. From T cells, B-cell-depleted T cells, or PBMCs came the material, which was cDNA or gDNA.

The germline CDR1 and CDR2 sequences are SGHTA and FQGNSA. After removal of 7 bases from V and 8 bases from J, the junction contained 11 bases not matched to a gene. The CDR3 runs 15 residues. The authors' processing: Amplification with reference gene primers provided the estimates of nucleated cell counts. Sequenced by immunoSEQ multiplex PCR; TCRdb stores in-frame clones only, minus some. That table furnishes V, J and clone size, whereas the DNA furnished D and trimming. The sample contains about 120,000 clones, 75% to 90% of which appear only once. The receptor comes from a human donor with acute or convalescent COVID-19. The donor label of this sample is uncertain. Sequencing was done on a sample of peripheral blood. The chain carries TRBV7-2 and TRBJ2-1, with 10 bases identical to TRBD1. This CDR3 reads CASTLGTGVWHEQFF. In DNA form, the CDR3 reads TGTGCCAGCACCCTGGGGACAGGGGTTTGGCATGAGCAGTTCTTC.